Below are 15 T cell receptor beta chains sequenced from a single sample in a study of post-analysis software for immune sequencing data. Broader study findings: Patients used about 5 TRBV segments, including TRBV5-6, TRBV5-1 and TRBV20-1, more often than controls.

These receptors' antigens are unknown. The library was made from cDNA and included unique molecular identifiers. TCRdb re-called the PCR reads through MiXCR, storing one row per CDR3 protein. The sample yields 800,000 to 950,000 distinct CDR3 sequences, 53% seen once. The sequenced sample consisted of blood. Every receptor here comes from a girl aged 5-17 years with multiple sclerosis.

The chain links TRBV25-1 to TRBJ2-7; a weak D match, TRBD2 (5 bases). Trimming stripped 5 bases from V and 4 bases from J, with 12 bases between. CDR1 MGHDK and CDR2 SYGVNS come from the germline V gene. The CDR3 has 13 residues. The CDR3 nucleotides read TGTGCCAGCAGTAAGGGTCGGGGTTACGAGCAGTACTTC. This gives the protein CASSKGRGYEQYF.

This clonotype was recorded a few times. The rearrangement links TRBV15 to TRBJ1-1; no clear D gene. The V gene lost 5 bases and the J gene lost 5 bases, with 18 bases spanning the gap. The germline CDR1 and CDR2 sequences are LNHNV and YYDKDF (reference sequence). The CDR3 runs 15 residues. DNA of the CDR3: TGTGCCACCAGCGGAAGGTGGGGAAGAGGAACTGAAGCTTTCTTT. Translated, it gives CATSGRWGRGTEAFF.

CDR3 region: CASTLQDRSYEQYF. The CDR3 coding sequence is TGTGCCAGCACCCTACAGGACAGATCCTACGAGCAGTACTTC. The gene calls are TRBV12-3 or TRBV12-4 and TRBJ2-7, with a possible D match to TRBD1 (6 bases). The CDR3 runs 14 residues. V lost 7 bases to trimming and J lost 1 base, with 14 bases between them.

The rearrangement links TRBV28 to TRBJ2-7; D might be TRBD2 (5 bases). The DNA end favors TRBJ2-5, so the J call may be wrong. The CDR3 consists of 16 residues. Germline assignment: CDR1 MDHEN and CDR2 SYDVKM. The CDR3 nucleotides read TGTGCCAGCAGTTCCCCTTGGCGCGGGCCATTACAGACCCAGTACTTC. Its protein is CASSSPWRGPLQTQYF.

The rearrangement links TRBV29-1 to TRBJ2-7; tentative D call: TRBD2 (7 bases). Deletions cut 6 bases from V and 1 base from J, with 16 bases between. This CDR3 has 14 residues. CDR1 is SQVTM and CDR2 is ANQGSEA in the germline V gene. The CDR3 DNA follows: TGCAGCGTCGGGGGGCTAGCGCGATCCTACGAGCAGTACTTC. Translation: CSVGGLARSYEQYF.

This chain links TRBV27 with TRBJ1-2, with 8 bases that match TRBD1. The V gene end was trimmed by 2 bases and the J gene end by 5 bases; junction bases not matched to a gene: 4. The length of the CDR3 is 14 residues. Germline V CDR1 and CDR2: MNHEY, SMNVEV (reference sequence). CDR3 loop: CASSLHRGSYGYTF. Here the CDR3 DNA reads TGTGCCAGCAGTTTACACAGGGGGTCGTATGGCTACACCTTC.

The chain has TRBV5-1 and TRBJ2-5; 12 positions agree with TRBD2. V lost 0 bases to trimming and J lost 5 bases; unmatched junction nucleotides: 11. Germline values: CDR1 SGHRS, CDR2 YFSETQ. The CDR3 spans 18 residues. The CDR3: CASSLAASGRAHGETQYF. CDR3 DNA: TGCGCCAGCAGCTTGGCCGCTAGCGGGAGGGCCCACGGTGAGACCCAGTACTTC.

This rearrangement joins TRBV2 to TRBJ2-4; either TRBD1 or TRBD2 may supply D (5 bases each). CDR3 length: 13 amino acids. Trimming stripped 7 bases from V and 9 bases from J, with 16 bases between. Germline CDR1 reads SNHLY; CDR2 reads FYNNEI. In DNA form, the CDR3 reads TGTGCCAGCACGGAGGTCAAGGGACGCATTCAGTACTTC. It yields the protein CASTEVKGRIQYF. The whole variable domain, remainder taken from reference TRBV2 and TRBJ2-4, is EPEVTQTPSHQVTQMGQEVILRCVPISNHLYFYWYRQILGQKVEFLVSFYNNEISEKSEIFDDQFSVERPDGSNFTLKIRSTKLEDSAMYFCASTEVKGRIQYFGAGTRLSVL.

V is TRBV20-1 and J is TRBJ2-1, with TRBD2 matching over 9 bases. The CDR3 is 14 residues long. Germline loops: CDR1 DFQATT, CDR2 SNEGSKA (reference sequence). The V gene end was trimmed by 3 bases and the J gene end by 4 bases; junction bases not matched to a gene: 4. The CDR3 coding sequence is TGCAGTGCTAGTCTAGCGGGGAGTTACAATGAGCAGTTCTTC. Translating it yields CSASLAGSYNEQFF.

The CDR3 region is CASSFIPPRVSYNEQFF. The DNA of the CDR3 is TGTGCCAGCAGTTTTATCCCTCCTAGAGTCTCCTACAATGAGCAGTTCTTC. The V gene is TRBV27, the J gene TRBJ2-1; D is undetermined. Germline lookup yields CDR1 MNHEY and CDR2 SMNVEV (reference sequence). The V end lost 3 bases, the J end lost 0 bases, and 15 bases lay between the germline ends. The CDR3 totals 17 residues.

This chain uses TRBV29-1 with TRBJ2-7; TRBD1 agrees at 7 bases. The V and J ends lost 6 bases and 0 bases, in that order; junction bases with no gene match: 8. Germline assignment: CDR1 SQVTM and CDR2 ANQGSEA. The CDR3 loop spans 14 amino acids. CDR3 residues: CSVQDRRSSYEQYF. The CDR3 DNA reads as TGCAGCGTGCAGGACAGGCGGAGCTCCTACGAGCAGTACTTC.

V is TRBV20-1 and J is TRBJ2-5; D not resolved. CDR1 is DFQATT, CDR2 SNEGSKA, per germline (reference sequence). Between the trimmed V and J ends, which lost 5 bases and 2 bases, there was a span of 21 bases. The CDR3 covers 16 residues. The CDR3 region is CSADLISRGEQETQYF. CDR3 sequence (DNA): TGCAGTGCTGACCTTATCTCGCGCGGCGAACAAGAGACCCAGTACTTC.

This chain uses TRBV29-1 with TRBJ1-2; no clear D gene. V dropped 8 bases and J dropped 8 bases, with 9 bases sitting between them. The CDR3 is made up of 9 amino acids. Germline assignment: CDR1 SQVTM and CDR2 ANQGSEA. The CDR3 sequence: CSTRAGYTF. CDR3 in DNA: TGCAGCACAAGGGCCGGCTACACCTTC.

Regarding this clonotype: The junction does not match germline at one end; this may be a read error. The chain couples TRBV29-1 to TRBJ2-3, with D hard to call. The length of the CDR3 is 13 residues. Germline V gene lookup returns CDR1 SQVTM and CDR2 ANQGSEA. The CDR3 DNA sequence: TGCAGCGCCCCTTTCGAGAGCACAGATACGCGGTATTTT. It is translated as CSAPFESTDTRYF.

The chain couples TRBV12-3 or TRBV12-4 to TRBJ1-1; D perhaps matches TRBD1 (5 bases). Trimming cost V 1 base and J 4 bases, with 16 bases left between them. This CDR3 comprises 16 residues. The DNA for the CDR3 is TGTGCCAGCAGTTTAGGCCTCGGGGCCATGGGCACTGAAGCTTTCTTT. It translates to CASSLGLGAMGTEAFF.